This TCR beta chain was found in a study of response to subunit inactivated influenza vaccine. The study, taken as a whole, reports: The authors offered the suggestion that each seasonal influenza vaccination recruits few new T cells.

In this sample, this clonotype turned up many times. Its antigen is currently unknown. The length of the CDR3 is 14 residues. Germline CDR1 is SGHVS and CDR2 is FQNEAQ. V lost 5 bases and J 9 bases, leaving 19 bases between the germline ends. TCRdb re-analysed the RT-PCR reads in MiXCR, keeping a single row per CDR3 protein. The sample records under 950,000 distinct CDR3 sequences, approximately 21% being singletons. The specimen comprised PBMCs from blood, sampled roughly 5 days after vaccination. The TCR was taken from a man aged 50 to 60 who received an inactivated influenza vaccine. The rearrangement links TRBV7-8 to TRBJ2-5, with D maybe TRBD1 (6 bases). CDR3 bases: TGTGCCAGCAGCGGGGACATTCGGGCCAAGGCCCAGTACTTC. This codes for CASSGDIRAKAQYF. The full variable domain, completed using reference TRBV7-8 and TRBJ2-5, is GAGVSQSPRYKVAKRGQDVALRCDPISGHVSLFWYQQALGQGPEFLTYFQNEAQLDKSGLPSDRFFAERPEGSVSTLKIQRTQQEDSAVYLCASSGDIRAKAQYFGPGTRLLVL.